This T cell receptor beta chain was retrieved from a study of regulatory T cells in long-lasting Graves disease. The TCR beta library used iRepertoire HTBI primers with Arm-PCR amplification of CDR3. Via MiXCR, TCRdb re-called the multiplex PCR reads, giving one row per CDR3 protein. The data show more than 350,000 distinct CDR3 sequences, about 15% seen once. Germline CDR1 LNHDA, CDR2 SQIVND (reference sequence). The V and J ends lost 5 bases and 7 bases respectively, with 15 bases between them. The CDR3 spans 14 residues. Study-wide results and limits: Persistent Graves' cases showed lower TCR diversity than newly diagnosed cases.

Time point described: newly diagnosed GD, antithyroid drugs for less than 3 months. Generation of the TCR library employed RNA extracted from PBMCs. This clonotype was picked up a small number of times. The antigen is undetermined. These data were likewise used in another study, on T cells in Graves' hyperthyroidism and ophthalmopathy. Per that paper: HTBI primers were employed in a first-round RT-PCR of the TCR CDR3.

The chain couples TRBV19 to TRBJ2-1; perhaps TRBD1 as D (6 bases). The sample here was peripheral blood mononuclear cells (PBMCs), taken at new diagnosis, from a patient treated with antithyroid drugs. This receptor was identified in a woman aged 25 to 39 with Graves disease. In DNA form, the CDR3 reads TGTGCCAGTAGTGGACAGAGGCATTCTAATGAGCAGTTCTTC. Encoded protein: CASSGQRHSNEQFF.